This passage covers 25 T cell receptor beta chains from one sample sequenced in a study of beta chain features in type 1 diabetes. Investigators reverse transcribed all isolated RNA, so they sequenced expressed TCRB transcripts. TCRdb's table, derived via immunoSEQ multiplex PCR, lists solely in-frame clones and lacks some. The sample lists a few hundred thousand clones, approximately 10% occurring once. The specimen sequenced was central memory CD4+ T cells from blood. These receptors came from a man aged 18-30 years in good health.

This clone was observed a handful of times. Written as DNA, the CDR3 is TGTGCCAGTTCCCCGGACAGGGATCAGCCCCAGCATTTT. It encodes CASSPDRDQPQHF. This chain uses TRBV19 with TRBJ1-5; the match to TRBD1 covers 8 bases. Trimming removed 8 bases from V and 5 bases from J; junction bases left unmatched: 5. The CDR3 contains 13 residues. Germline CDR1 is LNHDA and CDR2 is SQIVND (reference sequence).

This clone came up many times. The CDR3 spells CASSQEWTGGYEQYF. CDR3 nucleotide sequence: TGTGCCAGCAGCCAAGAGTGGACAGGGGGGTACGAGCAGTACTTC. The V call is TRBV4-2, the J call TRBJ2-7, with TRBD1 matching over 10 bases. This CDR3 has 15 amino acids. V lost 0 bases, J lost 4 bases, and 3 bases stayed unmatched. From germline, CDR1 is LGHNA and CDR2 YNFKEQ.

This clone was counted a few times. Written as DNA, the CDR3 is TGTGCCATCAGCCCAGCGGGAGGGCCGGGTGAGCAGTACTTC. The encoded protein is CAISPAGGPGEQYF. The rearrangement joins TRBV10-3 to TRBJ2-7; TRBD2 matches at 10 bases. V was pared by 6 bases and J by 7 bases, with 9 bases of the junction left unmatched. The CDR3 sequence is 14 residues long. Germline V gene lookup returns CDR1 ENHRY and CDR2 SYGVKD.

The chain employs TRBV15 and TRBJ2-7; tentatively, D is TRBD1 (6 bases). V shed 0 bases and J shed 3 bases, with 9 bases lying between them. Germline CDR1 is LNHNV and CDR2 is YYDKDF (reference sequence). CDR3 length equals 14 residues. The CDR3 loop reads CATSRDRTVYEQYF. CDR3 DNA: TGTGCCACCAGCAGAGATAGGACAGTCTACGAGCAGTACTTC.

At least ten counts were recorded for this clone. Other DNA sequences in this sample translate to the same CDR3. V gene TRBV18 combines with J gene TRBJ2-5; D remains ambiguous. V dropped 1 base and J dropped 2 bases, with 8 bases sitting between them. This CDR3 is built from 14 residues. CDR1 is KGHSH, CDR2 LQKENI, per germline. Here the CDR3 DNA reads TGTGCCAGCTCACCACGAACAAGACAAGAGACCCAGTACTTC. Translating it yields CASSPRTRQETQYF.

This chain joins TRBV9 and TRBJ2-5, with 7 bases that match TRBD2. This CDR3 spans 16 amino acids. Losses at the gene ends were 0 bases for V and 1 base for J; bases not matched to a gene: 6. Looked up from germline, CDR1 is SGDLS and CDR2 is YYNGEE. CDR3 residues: CASSVGPSGTQETQYF. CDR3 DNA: TGTGCCAGCAGCGTAGGGCCTAGCGGAACCCAAGAGACCCAGTACTTC.

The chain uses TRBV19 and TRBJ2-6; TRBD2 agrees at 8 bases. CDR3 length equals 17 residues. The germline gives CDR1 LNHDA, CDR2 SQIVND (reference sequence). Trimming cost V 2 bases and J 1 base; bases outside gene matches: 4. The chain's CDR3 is CASSISGSGSGANVLTF. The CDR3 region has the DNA TGTGCCAGTAGTATAAGCGGGAGCGGATCTGGGGCCAACGTCCTGACTTTC. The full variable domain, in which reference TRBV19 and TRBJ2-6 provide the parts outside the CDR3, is DGGITQSPKYLFRKEGQNVTLSCEQNLNHDAMYWYRQDPGQGLRLIYYSQIVNDFQKGDIAEGYSVSREKKESFPLTVTSAQKNPTAFYLCASSISGSGSGANVLTFGAGSRLTVL.

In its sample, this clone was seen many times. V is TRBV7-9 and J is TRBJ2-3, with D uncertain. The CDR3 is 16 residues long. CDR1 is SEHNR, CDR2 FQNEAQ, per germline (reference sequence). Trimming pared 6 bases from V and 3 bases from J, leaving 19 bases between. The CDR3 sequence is CASRNSFRALTDTQYF. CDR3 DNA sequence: TGTGCCAGCAGAAATAGCTTCCGGGCGTTGACAGATACGCAGTATTTT.

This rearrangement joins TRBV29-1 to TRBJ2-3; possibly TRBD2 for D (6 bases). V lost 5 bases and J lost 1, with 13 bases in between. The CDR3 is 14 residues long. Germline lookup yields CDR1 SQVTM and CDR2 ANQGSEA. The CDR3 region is CSVLSGRRTDTQYF. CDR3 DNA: TGCAGCGTTCTGAGCGGGCGGCGCACAGATACGCAGTATTTT.

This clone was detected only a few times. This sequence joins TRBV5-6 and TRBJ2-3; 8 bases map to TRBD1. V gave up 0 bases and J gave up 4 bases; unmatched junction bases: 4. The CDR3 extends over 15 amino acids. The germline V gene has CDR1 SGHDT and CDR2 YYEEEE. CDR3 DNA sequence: TGTGCCAGCAGCTTGGGGACAGGGTATTCAGATACGCAGTATTTT. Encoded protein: CASSLGTGYSDTQYF.

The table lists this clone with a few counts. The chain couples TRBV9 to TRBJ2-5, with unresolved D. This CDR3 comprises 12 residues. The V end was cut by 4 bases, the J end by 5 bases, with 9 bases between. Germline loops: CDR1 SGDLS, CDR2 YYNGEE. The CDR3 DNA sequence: TGTGCCAGCAGCTCGACGTCCGAGACCCAGTACTTC. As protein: CASSSTSETQYF.

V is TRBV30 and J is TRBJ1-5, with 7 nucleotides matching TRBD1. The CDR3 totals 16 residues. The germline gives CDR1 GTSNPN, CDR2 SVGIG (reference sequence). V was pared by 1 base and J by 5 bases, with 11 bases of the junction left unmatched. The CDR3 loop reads CAWSERSFRGHQPQHF. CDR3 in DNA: TGTGCCTGGAGTGAGAGATCGTTTAGGGGGCATCAGCCCCAGCATTTT.

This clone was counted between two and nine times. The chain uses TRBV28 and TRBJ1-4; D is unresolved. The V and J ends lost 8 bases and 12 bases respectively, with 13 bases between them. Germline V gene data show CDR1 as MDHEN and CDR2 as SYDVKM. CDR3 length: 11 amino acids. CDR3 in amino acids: CASQFVNQLFF. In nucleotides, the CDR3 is TGTGCCAGCCAGTTTGTCAATCAACTGTTTTTT.

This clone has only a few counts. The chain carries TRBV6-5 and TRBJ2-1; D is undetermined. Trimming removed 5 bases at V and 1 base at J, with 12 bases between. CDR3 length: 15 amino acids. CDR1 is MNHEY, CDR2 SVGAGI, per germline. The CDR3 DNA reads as TGTGCCAGCAGTCTGGACCCGCTATCCTACAATGAGCAGTTCTTC. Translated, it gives CASSLDPLSYNEQFF.

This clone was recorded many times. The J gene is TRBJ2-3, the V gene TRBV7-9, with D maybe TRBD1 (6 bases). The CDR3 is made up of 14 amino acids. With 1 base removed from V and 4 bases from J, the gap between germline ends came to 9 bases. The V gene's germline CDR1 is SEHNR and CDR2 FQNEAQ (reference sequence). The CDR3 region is CASSLGQGPDTQYF. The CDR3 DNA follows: TGTGCCAGCAGCTTAGGTCAGGGGCCAGATACGCAGTATTTT.

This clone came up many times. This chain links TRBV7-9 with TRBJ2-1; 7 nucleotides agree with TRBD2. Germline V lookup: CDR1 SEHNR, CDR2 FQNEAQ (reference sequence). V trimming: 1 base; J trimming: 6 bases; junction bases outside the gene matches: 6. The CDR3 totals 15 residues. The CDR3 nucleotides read TGTGCCAGCAGCTTAGGCCTAGCGGAGACCAATGAGCAGTTCTTC. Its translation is CASSLGLAETNEQFF.

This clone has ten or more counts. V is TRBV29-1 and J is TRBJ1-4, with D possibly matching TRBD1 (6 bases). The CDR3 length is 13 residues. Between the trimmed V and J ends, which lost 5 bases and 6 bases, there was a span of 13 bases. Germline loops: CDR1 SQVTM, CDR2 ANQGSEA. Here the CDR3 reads CSVCISGDEKLFF. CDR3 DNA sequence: TGCAGCGTTTGCATATCAGGGGATGAAAAACTGTTTTTT.

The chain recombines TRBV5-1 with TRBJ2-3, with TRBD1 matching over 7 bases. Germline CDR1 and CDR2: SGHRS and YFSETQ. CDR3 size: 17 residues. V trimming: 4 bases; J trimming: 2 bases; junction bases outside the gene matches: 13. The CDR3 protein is CASSIRNRGEDTDTQYF. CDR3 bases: TGCGCCAGCAGCATCCGCAACAGGGGAGAGGACACAGATACGCAGTATTTT.

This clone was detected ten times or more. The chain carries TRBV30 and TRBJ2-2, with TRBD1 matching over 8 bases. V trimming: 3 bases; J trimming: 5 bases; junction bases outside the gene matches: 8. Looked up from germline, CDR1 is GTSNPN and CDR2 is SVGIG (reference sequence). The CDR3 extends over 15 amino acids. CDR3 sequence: CAWRVRQGITGELFF. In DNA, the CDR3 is TGTGCCTGGAGAGTAAGACAGGGGATTACCGGGGAGCTGTTTTTT.

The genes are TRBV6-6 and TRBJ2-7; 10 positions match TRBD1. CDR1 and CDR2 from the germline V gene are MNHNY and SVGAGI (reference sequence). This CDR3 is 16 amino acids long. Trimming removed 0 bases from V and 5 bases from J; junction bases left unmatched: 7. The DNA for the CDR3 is TGTGCCAGCAGTTACTCTCCGGGACAGGGGACTAACGAGCAGTACTTC. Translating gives CASSYSPGQGTNEQYF.

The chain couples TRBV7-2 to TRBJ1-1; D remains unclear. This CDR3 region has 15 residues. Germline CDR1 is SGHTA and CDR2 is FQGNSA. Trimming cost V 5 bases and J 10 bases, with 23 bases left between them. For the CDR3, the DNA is TGTGCCAGCAGCCTTACACGGGGTCTGGCTAGCGGAGCTTTCTTT. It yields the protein CASSLTRGLASGAFF.

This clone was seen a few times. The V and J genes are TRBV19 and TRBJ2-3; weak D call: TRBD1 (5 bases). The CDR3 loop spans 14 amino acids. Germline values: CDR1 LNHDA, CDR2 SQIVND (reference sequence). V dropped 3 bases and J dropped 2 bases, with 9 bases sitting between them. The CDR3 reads CASSIQDNTDTQYF. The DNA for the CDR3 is TGTGCCAGTAGTATTCAGGACAACACAGATACGCAGTATTTT. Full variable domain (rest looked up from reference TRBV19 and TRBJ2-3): DGGITQSPKYLFRKEGQNVTLSCEQNLNHDAMYWYRQDPGQGLRLIYYSQIVNDFQKGDIAEGYSVSREKKESFPLTVTSAQKNPTAFYLCASSIQDNTDTQYFGPGTRLTVL.

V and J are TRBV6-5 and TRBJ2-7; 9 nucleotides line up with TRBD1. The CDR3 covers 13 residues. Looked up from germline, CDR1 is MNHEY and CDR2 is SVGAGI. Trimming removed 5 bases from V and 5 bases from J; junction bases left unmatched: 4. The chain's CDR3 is CASSHRDRDEQYF. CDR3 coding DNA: TGTGCCAGCAGTCACCGGGACAGGGACGAGCAGTACTTC.

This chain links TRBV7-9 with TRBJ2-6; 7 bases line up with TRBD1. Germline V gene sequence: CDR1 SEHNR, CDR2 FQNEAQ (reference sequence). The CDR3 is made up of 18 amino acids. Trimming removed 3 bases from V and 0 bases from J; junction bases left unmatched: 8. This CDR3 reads CASSFWGTVFSGANVLTF. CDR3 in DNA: TGTGCCAGCAGCTTTTGGGGGACAGTTTTCTCTGGGGCCAACGTCCTGACTTTC.

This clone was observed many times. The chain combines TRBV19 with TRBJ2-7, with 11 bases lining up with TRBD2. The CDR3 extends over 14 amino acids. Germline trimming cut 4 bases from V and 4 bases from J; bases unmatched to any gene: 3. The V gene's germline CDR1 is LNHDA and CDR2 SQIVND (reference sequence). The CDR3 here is CASSRTSGGYEQYF. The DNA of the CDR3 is TGTGCCAGTAGTAGAACTAGCGGGGGATACGAGCAGTACTTC. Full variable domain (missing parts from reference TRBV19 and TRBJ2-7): DGGITQSPKYLFRKEGQNVTLSCEQNLNHDAMYWYRQDPGQGLRLIYYSQIVNDFQKGDIAEGYSVSREKKESFPLTVTSAQKNPTAFYLCASSRTSGGYEQYFGPGTRLTVT.